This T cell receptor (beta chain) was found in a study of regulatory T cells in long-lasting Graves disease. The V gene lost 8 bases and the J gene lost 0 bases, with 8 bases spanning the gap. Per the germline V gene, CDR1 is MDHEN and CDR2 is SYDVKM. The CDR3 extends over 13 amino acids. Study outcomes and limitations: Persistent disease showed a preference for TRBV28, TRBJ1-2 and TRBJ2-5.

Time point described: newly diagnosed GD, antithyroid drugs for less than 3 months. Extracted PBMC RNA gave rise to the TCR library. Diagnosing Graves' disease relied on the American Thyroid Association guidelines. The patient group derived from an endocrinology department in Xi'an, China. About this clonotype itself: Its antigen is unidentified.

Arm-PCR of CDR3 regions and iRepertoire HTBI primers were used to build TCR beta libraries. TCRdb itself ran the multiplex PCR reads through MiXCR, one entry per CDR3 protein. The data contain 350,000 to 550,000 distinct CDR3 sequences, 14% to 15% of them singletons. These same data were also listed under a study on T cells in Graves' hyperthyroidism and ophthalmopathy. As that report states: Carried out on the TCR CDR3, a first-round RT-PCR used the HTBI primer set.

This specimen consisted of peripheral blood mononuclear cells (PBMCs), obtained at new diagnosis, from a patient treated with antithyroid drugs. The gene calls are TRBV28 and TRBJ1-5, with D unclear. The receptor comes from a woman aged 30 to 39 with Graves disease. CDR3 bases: TGTGCCAGCTGTCCGGTTAGCAATCAGCCCCAGCATTTT. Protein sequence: CASCPVSNQPQHF. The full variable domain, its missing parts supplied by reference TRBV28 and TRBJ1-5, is DVKVTQSSRYLVKRTGEKVFLECVQDMDHENMFWYRQDPGLGLRLIYFSYDVKMKEKGDIPEGYSVSREKKERFSLILESASTNQTSMYLCASCPVSNQPQHFGDGTRLSIL.